These T cell receptor beta chains were read from a single sample in a study of CD8+CD57+ T cells in acquired aplastic anemia. TCRdb itself ran the reads through MiXCR, one entry per CDR3 protein. Of 35,000 to 45,000 distinct CDR3 sequences in the sample, approximately 67% were seen once. Material for sequencing was sorted CD4+, CD8+, or CD8+CD57+ T cells (not recorded which) from PBMCs. These receptors came from a human donor in good health, serving as a control. The CDR3 runs from the conserved cysteine through the conserved F or W. Each record gives: J gene, V gene, D gene, clone size, CDR3 protein, CDR3 DNA. The D gene is left open where the match is weak. Only some rows state a clone size, as once, few, many or a class for expanded clones.

j_gene: TRBJ2-5
v_gene: TRBV29-1
d_gene: TRBD2
abundance: -
CDR3aa: CSVDRGDSGYGTQYF
CDR3nt: TGCAGCGTTGACCGAGGGGATAGCGGGTATGGGACCCAGTACTTC

j_gene: TRBJ1-4
v_gene: TRBV29-1
d_gene: -
abundance: -
CDR3aa: CSVEDLRGFNEKLFF
CDR3nt: TGCAGCGTTGAAGATCTAAGGGGATTTAATGAAAAACTGTTTTTT

j_gene: TRBJ1-2
v_gene: TRBV10-3
d_gene: TRBD1
abundance: -
CDR3aa: CAITSGGSYGYTF
CDR3nt: TGTGCCATCACCTCAGGGGGCAGCTATGGCTACACCTTC

j_gene: TRBJ2-1
v_gene: TRBV5-1
d_gene: TRBD2
abundance: -
CDR3aa: CASSLVSRASGGALGYNEQFF
CDR3nt: TGCGCCAGCAGCTTGGTTTCGCGGGCTAGCGGGGGGGCCCTTGGGTACAATGAGCAGTTCTTC

j_gene: TRBJ1-6
v_gene: TRBV2
d_gene: -
abundance: few
CDR3aa: CASSGRGRGYNSPPHF
CDR3nt: TGTGCCAGCAGTGGTCGCGGACGGGGGTATAATTCACCCCCCCACTTT

j_gene: TRBJ2-5
v_gene: TRBV25-1
d_gene: TRBD2
abundance: -
CDR3aa: CASSEYGSASSGESQETQYF
CDR3nt: TGTGCCAGCAGTGAATATGGGTCCGCCTCTAGCGGGGAGTCCCAAGAGACCCAGTACTTC

j_gene: TRBJ1-3
v_gene: TRBV9
d_gene: -
abundance: -
CDR3aa: CASSVAALNRDTIYF
CDR3nt: TGTGCCAGCAGCGTAGCGGCCCTCAATCGGGACACCATATATTTT

j_gene: TRBJ2-7
v_gene: TRBV13
d_gene: -
abundance: -
CDR3aa: CASSPRGGTVDEQYF
CDR3nt: TGTGCCAGCAGCCCTCGAGGGGGGACGGTGGACGAGCAGTACTTC

j_gene: TRBJ2-2
v_gene: TRBV6-4
d_gene: TRBD2
abundance: -
CDR3aa: CASSERGGATGEPFF
CDR3nt: TGTGCCAGCAGTGAACGCGGGGGAGCGACCGGGGAGCCGTTTTTT

j_gene: TRBJ1-6
v_gene: TRBV5-5
d_gene: -
abundance: -
CDR3aa: CASSTQGPNNSPLHF
CDR3nt: TGTGCCAGCAGCACACAGGGACCGAATAATTCACCCCTCCACTTT

j_gene: TRBJ2-1
v_gene: TRBV7-3
d_gene: -
abundance: -
CDR3aa: CASSLTGGTEGDEQFF
CDR3nt: TGTGCCAGCAGCTTAACAGGCGGGACAGAGGGGGATGAGCAGTTCTTC

j_gene: TRBJ1-1
v_gene: TRBV5-1
d_gene: -
abundance: many
CDR3aa: CASSLIGANTEAFF
CDR3nt: TGCGCCAGCAGCTTGATAGGGGCAAACACTGAAGCTTTCTTT

j_gene: TRBJ2-5
v_gene: TRBV13
d_gene: -
abundance: many
CDR3aa: CASSPSEGPQETQYF
CDR3nt: TGTGCCAGCAGCCCCTCCGAGGGGCCCCAAGAGACCCAGTACTTC

j_gene: TRBJ2-1
v_gene: TRBV7-8
d_gene: -
abundance: -
CDR3aa: CASSSQPANEQFF
CDR3nt: TGTGCCAGCAGCTCCCAGCCCGCCAATGAGCAGTTCTTC

j_gene: TRBJ1-6
v_gene: TRBV19
d_gene: -
abundance: few
CDR3aa: CASSIDSYNSPLHF
CDR3nt: TGTGCCAGTAGTATAGACAGTTATAATTCACCCCTCCACTTT

j_gene: TRBJ2-1
v_gene: TRBV7-3
d_gene: -
abundance: -
CDR3aa: CASSLMGNEQFF
CDR3nt: TGTGCCAGCAGCTTAATGGGCAATGAGCAGTTCTTC

j_gene: TRBJ1-1
v_gene: TRBV10-3
d_gene: TRBD1
abundance: -
CDR3aa: CAISESDRDTEAFF
CDR3nt: TGTGCCATCAGTGAGTCGGACAGGGACACTGAAGCTTTCTTT

j_gene: TRBJ2-1
v_gene: TRBV7-9
d_gene: TRBD2
abundance: medium-sized
CDR3aa: CASIAGPNNEQFF
CDR3nt: TGTGCCAGTATAGCGGGGCCTAACAATGAGCAGTTCTTC

j_gene: TRBJ2-3
v_gene: TRBV9
d_gene: -
abundance: once
CDR3aa: CASTNRADTQYF
CDR3nt: TGTGCCAGCACCAACAGGGCAGATACGCAGTATTTT

j_gene: TRBJ1-6
v_gene: TRBV7-2
d_gene: -
abundance: few
CDR3aa: CASSPEYSPLHF
CDR3nt: TGTGCCAGCAGCCCGGAGTATTCACCCCTCCACTTT

j_gene: TRBJ1-1
v_gene: TRBV24-1
d_gene: -
abundance: -
CDR3aa: CATSGGGTEAFF
CDR3nt: TGTGCCACCAGTGGGGGGGGCACTGAAGCTTTCTTT

j_gene: TRBJ1-6
v_gene: TRBV4-2
d_gene: -
abundance: -
CDR3aa: CASSQDGGNSPLHF
CDR3nt: TGTGCCAGCAGCCAAGATGGGGGAAACTCACCCCTCCACTTT

j_gene: TRBJ1-2
v_gene: TRBV19
d_gene: TRBD1
abundance: -
CDR3aa: CASSPEDGDRGRYGYTF
CDR3nt: TGTGCCAGTAGTCCCGAAGACGGGGACAGGGGGCGGTATGGCTACACCTTC

j_gene: TRBJ2-5
v_gene: TRBV29-1
d_gene: -
abundance: medium-sized
CDR3aa: CSGQNQETQYF
CDR3nt: TGCAGCGGACAGAACCAAGAGACCCAGTACTTC

j_gene: TRBJ1-1
v_gene: TRBV2
d_gene: -
abundance: -
CDR3aa: CASSRTGELRAVLRAGNTEAFF
CDR3nt: -

j_gene: TRBJ1-5
v_gene: TRBV2
d_gene: TRBD1
abundance: once
CDR3aa: CASRDRGHNQPQHF
CDR3nt: TGTGCCAGCCGTGACAGGGGGCATAATCAGCCCCAGCATTTT

j_gene: TRBJ1-6
v_gene: TRBV6-1
d_gene: TRBD1
abundance: -
CDR3aa: CASSTRTGTWEPLHF
CDR3nt: TGTGCTAGCAGCACCCGGACAGGGACATGGGAACCCCTCCACTTT

j_gene: TRBJ2-5
v_gene: TRBV2
d_gene: -
abundance: -
CDR3aa: CASRYGVQETQYF
CDR3nt: TGTGCCAGCAGGTACGGGGTACAAGAGACCCAGTACTTC

j_gene: TRBJ1-6
v_gene: TRBV15
d_gene: TRBD1
abundance: -
CDR3aa: CATSTLDRNSPLHF
CDR3nt: TGTGCCACCAGCACCCTGGACAGGAATTCACCCCTCCACTTT

j_gene: TRBJ2-7
v_gene: TRBV7-9
d_gene: -
abundance: few
CDR3aa: CASSPQGKGYEQYF
CDR3nt: TGTGCCAGCAGCCCACAGGGAAAGGGATACGAGCAGTACTTC

j_gene: TRBJ2-1
v_gene: TRBV20-1
d_gene: -
abundance: medium-sized
CDR3aa: CSASRRGYYNEQFF
CDR3nt: TGCAGTGCTAGCAGGAGGGGATACTACAATGAGCAGTTCTTC